The TCR beta chain under discussion was sequenced for a study of T cell responses to AZD1222 COVID-19 vaccine. Study conclusions and caveats: Repertoire samples came only from after the peak T cell response. Donors in the cohort were predominantly white British and more often female, and clonal diversity was possibly underestimated. Regions left unmutated in variants are reportedly the target of nearly half of spike-specific TCRs.

Sequencing was performed with immunoSEQ multiplex PCR; in TCRdb, only in-frame clones are kept and a portion is missing. The sample lists 150,000 or so clones; 80% to 90% were seen once. CDR1 and CDR2 (germline): MNHEY, SVGAGI. With 7 bases removed from V and 0 bases from J, the gap between germline ends came to 12 bases. CDR3 size: 14 residues. This clone has a handful of counts. As yet, its antigen is unknown. This chain links TRBV6-5 with TRBJ1-1; maybe TRBD1 (6 bases). The sequence was collected from an adult in good health. The sequencing used peripheral blood, collected on day 0 of AZD1222 vaccination. CDR3 residues: CASNRGAMNTEAFF. CDR3 in DNA: TGTGCCAGCAATCGGGGGGCCATGAACACTGAAGCTTTCTTT.